The 29 T cell receptor beta chains given below trace back to one sample, sequenced in a study of molecular identifiers for immune sequencing clone quantification. TCRdb used MiXCR to reprocess the PCR reads, holding one entry per CDR3 protein. Of approximately 630,000 distinct CDR3 sequences listed, approximately 24% were seen once; the top ten hold 0.7% to 0.95%. Sequencing was performed on naive CD8+ T cells from blood, with Jurkat cell RNA spiked in. The sample's subset: FACS-sorted CD8+CD4-CCR7+CD45RA+ naive T cells. Receptors were obtained from a human donor in good health. Some libraries in this study had Jurkat cell RNA spiked in.

Ten or more counts support this clonotype. V and J are TRBV2 and TRBJ1-5; possible D gene TRBD1, 6 bases. Germline CDR1 is SNHLY and CDR2 is FYNNEI. This CDR3 is built from 14 residues. The V and J ends lost 2 bases and 4 bases respectively, with 9 bases between them. Written as DNA, the CDR3 is TGTGCCAGCAGTGAATGGGGGGCGAATCAGCCCCAGCATTTT. Its translation is CASSEWGANQPQHF.

Comments on this clonotype: A much larger clone is a single base away; this may be a read error. The chain recombines TRBV20-1 with TRBJ2-7; TRBD2 matches at 11 bases. The CDR3 is 16 amino acids. In germline, CDR1 is DFQATT, CDR2 SNEGSKA (reference sequence). This chain's CDR3 is CSVRETRTSGRYEQYF. Here the CDR3 DNA reads TGCAGTGTTAGAGAAACCCGGACTAGCGGGCGGTACGAGCAGTACTTC.

A word on this clonotype: This may arise from a read error, as a much more abundant clone is one base away. This CDR3 reads CATNRDRAPYEQYF. The DNA for the CDR3 is TGTGCCACCAACCGGGACAGGGCCCCCTACGAGCAGTACTTC. V gene TRBV15 combines with J gene TRBJ2-7; 9 bases are a match to TRBD1. Germline assignment: CDR1 LNHNV and CDR2 YYDKDF (reference sequence). V lost 7 bases and J lost 2; bases outside the gene matches: 6. The CDR3 is made up of 14 amino acids.

This clonotype was seen more than once but under ten times. The rearrangement links TRBV15 to TRBJ2-6, with 9 bases matching TRBD1. Germline values: CDR1 LNHNV, CDR2 YYDKDF (reference sequence). The V gene end was trimmed by 4 bases and the J gene end by 4 bases; junction bases not matched to a gene: 2. There are 15 residues in the CDR3. The CDR3 reads CATSIQGAGANVLTF. Here the CDR3 DNA reads TGTGCCACCAGCATACAGGGGGCCGGGGCCAACGTCCTGACTTTC.

This clonotype was recorded many times. The chain combines TRBV7-9 with TRBJ1-1; tentative D call: TRBD1 (6 bases). CDR3 length equals 14 residues. Per the germline V gene, CDR1 is SEHNR and CDR2 is FQNEAQ (reference sequence). With 5 bases removed from V and 3 bases from J, the gap between germline ends came to 13 bases. Here the CDR3 DNA reads TGTGCCAGCAGCCTAGTTAACAGGGACACTGAAGCTTTCTTT. This encodes CASSLVNRDTEAFF. The variable domain in full, completed from reference TRBV7-9 and TRBJ1-1, reads DTGVSQNPRHKITKRGQNVTFRCDPISEHNRLYWYRQTLGQGPEFLTYFQNEAQLEKSRLLSDRFSAERPKGSFSTLEIQRTEQGDSAMYLCASSLVNRDTEAFFGQGTRLTVV.

This clonotype showed up many times. The chain employs TRBV6-1 and TRBJ1-1; TRBD1 agrees at 7 bases. The CDR3 loop spans 12 amino acids. After removal of 8 bases from V and 3 bases from J, the junction contained 3 bases not matched to a gene. Germline assignment: CDR1 MNHNS and CDR2 SASEGT. For the CDR3, the DNA is TGTGCCAGCCGACAGGGCTACACTGAAGCTTTCTTT. It is translated as CASRQGYTEAFF.

This clonotype was recorded a few times. This sequence may be a read error, since a much larger clone differs from it by one base. The genes are TRBV7-9 and TRBJ2-3; D is unclear. Germline V gene data show CDR1 as SEHNR and CDR2 as FQNEAQ (reference sequence). This CDR3 comprises 13 residues. The V end was cut by 2 bases, the J end by 7 bases, with 10 bases between. CDR3 bases: TGTGCCAGCAGCTTATCTGAGGAAAATACGCAGTATTTT. It translates to CASSLSEENTQYF.

Regarding this clonotype: A much bigger clone sits one base away, suggesting this may be a read error. The chain uses TRBV4-3 and TRBJ2-1, with 8 bases aligning to TRBD2. The CDR3 has 15 residues. From germline, CDR1 is LGHNA and CDR2 YSLEER. J gave up 6 bases and V 1 base, and 5 bases lay outside the gene matches. CDR3 amino acids: CASSQGPAGVNEQFF. The DNA for the CDR3 is TGCGCCAGCAGCCAAGGACCAGCGGGAGTCAATGAGCAGTTCTTC.

The V call is TRBV27, the J call TRBJ2-7; the match to TRBD1 covers 7 bases. Germline V gene lookup returns CDR1 MNHEY and CDR2 SMNVEV (reference sequence). J gave up 5 bases and V 6 bases, and 10 bases lay outside the gene matches. The CDR3 consists of 14 residues. The CDR3 loop is CASSEVTGRDEQYF. The CDR3 bases are TGTGCCAGCAGCGAGGTGACAGGGCGCGACGAGCAGTACTTC.

This clonotype was seen a handful of times. The rearrangement links TRBV13 to TRBJ1-1; 7 bases fit TRBD1. J lost 11 bases, V lost 4 bases, and 10 bases had no gene match. The germline V gene encodes CDR1 PRHDT and CDR2 FYEKMQ (reference sequence). This CDR3 has 13 residues. DNA for the CDR3: TGTGCCAGCAGCTCGGGACAGACCCATCGGGCTTTCTTT. It is translated as CASSSGQTHRAFF.

This clonotype was detected many times. V gene TRBV7-9 combines with J gene TRBJ2-3; D gene uncertain. The CDR3 runs to 16 residues. CDR1 is SEHNR and CDR2 is FQNEAQ in the germline V gene (reference sequence). The V gene lost 3 bases and the J gene lost 4 bases, with 17 bases spanning the gap. CDR3 sequence reads: CASSFPTTPAADTQYF. CDR3 nucleotide sequence: TGTGCCAGCAGCTTCCCTACTACTCCGGCGGCAGATACGCAGTATTTT.

V usage is TRBV20-1 and J usage is TRBJ2-7, with D possibly matching TRBD2 (6 bases). This CDR3 spans 13 amino acids. CDR1 DFQATT and CDR2 SNEGSKA come from the germline V gene (reference sequence). V dropped 5 bases and J dropped 2 bases, with 13 bases sitting between them. DNA for the CDR3: TGCAGTGCTCACGGGACGGGAGCCTACGAGCAGTACTTC. Translated, it gives CSAHGTGAYEQYF.

This clonotype was detected once. A much bigger clone sits one base away, suggesting this may be a read error. Written as DNA, the CDR3 is TGTGCCAGCAGCTTCCCCGGGACTAGCGACAACGGGCAGTACTTC. This sequence encodes CASSFPGTSDNGQYF. The chain carries TRBV7-2 and TRBJ2-7, with 10 bases identical to TRBD2. This CDR3 comprises 15 residues. Germline-derived CDR1 and CDR2 are SGHTA and FQGNSA. V was clipped by 3 bases and J by 9 bases; unmatched bases: 11.

The CDR3, as DNA: TGTGCCACCAGCGGGGGGGGGATCCCAGATACGCAGTATTTT. It encodes CATSGGGIPDTQYF. The chain has TRBV24-1 and TRBJ2-3; 8 nucleotides agree with TRBD2. V lost 7 bases and J lost 4; bases outside the gene matches: 6. The CDR3 is 14 residues long. Germline V gives CDR1 KGHDR, CDR2 SFDVKD.

This clonotype came up once. The chain combines TRBV18 with TRBJ1-5, with a possible D match to TRBD1 (5 bases). Trimming took off 8 bases at V and 7 bases at J, with 12 bases between the two ends. In germline, CDR1 is KGHSH, CDR2 LQKENI. CDR3 length: 12 residues. DNA for the CDR3: TGTGCCAGCGCCGCAGGGAACCAGCCCCAGCATTTT. Its protein product is CASAAGNQPQHF. Supplemented by reference TRBV18 and TRBJ1-5, the full variable domain reads NAGVMQNPRHLVRRRGQEARLRCSPMKGHSHVYWYRQLPEEGLKFMVYLQKENIIDESGMPKERFSAEFPKEGPSILRIQQVVRGDSAAYFCASAAGNQPQHFGDGTRLSIL.

In the case of this clonotype: A read error is possible here, since a much larger clone lies one base away. This rearrangement joins TRBV7-9 to TRBJ2-7, with TRBD2 matching over 10 bases. CDR1 and CDR2 (germline): SEHNR, FQNEAQ (reference sequence). The CDR3 runs 15 residues. The CDR3 sequence: CACSGWPSGSLEQYF. Written as DNA, the CDR3 is TGTGCCTGCAGCGGATGGCCTAGCGGGAGTCTGGAGCAGTACTTC.

The V gene is TRBV20-1, the J gene TRBJ1-2; TRBD1 matches at 10 bases. This CDR3 has 18 amino acids. V dropped 0 bases and J dropped 4; count of bases not matched to a gene: 14. Per the germline V gene, CDR1 is DFQATT and CDR2 is SNEGSKA (reference sequence). In DNA form, the CDR3 reads TGCAGTGCTAGAGACCCCGACAGGGGGCATCTGGATGGCTATGGCTACACCTTC. Translation gives CSARDPDRGHLDGYGYTF.

This clonotype was picked up a small number of times. The V call is TRBV27, the J call TRBJ2-3; D ambiguous. This CDR3 is built from 19 residues. V was pared by 3 bases and J by 0 bases, with 22 bases between. Germline loops: CDR1 MNHEY, CDR2 SMNVEV (reference sequence). The CDR3 loop is CASSLVGPSPPTSTDTQYF. The CDR3 region has the DNA TGTGCCAGCAGTTTGGTTGGACCCAGTCCTCCTACTAGCACAGATACGCAGTATTTT.

The chain links TRBV4-3 to TRBJ2-1; unclear D gene. Germline V gene data show CDR1 as LGHNA and CDR2 as YSLEER. V shed 1 base and J shed 5 bases, with 9 bases lying between them. The CDR3 length is 14 residues. CDR3 sequence reads: CASSQAIGNNEQFF. For the CDR3, the DNA is TGCGCCAGCAGCCAAGCGATAGGAAACAATGAGCAGTTCTTC.

The rearrangement links TRBV11-2 to TRBJ1-3, with D possibly matching TRBD1 (6 bases). The CDR3 covers 15 residues. The V gene lost 3 bases and the J gene lost 4 bases, with 13 bases spanning the gap. Germline CDR1 SGHAT, CDR2 FQNNGV. The CDR3 DNA sequence: TGTGCCAGCAGCTTGGAACAGGGTTACGGAAACACCATATATTTT. It encodes CASSLEQGYGNTIYF.

Points on this clonotype: This could be a read error, since a much larger clone is one nucleotide away. V and J are TRBV29-1 and TRBJ2-2, with D possibly called TRBD1 or TRBD2 (6 bases each). Germline V gene sequence: CDR1 SQVTM, CDR2 ANQGSEA. The CDR3 length is 13 residues. The CDR3 nucleotides are TGCAGCGTTCCGATCAGGGGAGGCGGGGAGCCGTTTTTT. This codes for CSVPIRGGGEPFF.

In its sample, this clonotype was seen a few times. The V and J genes are TRBV15 and TRBJ1-1; D unresolved. The CDR3 extends over 15 amino acids. Looked up from germline, CDR1 is LNHNV and CDR2 is YYDKDF (reference sequence). V was pared by 2 bases and J by 1 base, with 11 bases between. CDR3 region: CATSRFRAENTEAFF. The CDR3 DNA reads TGTGCCACCAGCAGATTCCGGGCCGAGAACACTGAAGCTTTCTTT.

This clonotype was counted between two and nine times. The rearrangement uses TRBV6-2 or TRBV6-3 and TRBJ2-3; TRBD2 matches 7 bases. This CDR3 region has 17 residues. Losses at the gene ends were 0 bases for V and 2 bases for J; bases not matched to a gene: 8. From germline, CDR1 is MNHEY and CDR2 SVGEGT. This CDR3 is CASSYSGIAGFTDTQYF. DNA for the CDR3: TGTGCCAGCAGTTACTCGGGGATAGCGGGTTTCACAGATACGCAGTATTTT.

This clonotype turned up a few times. The chain joins TRBV4-3 to TRBJ2-1; D is undetermined. CDR3 length: 15 residues. Germline CDR1 is LGHNA and CDR2 is YSLEER. V was trimmed by 0 bases and J by 3 bases, leaving 9 bases between them. The DNA for the CDR3 is TGCGCCAGCAGCCAAGAGAGATTGAACTACAATGAGCAGTTCTTC. Protein sequence: CASSQERLNYNEQFF.

This clonotype appeared a few times. The chain recombines TRBV3-1 with TRBJ2-5; no clear D gene. Germline V gene lookup returns CDR1 LGHDT and CDR2 YNNKEL (reference sequence). Trimming took off 2 bases at V and 5 bases at J, with 9 bases between the two ends. The CDR3 extends over 13 amino acids. In DNA form, the CDR3 reads TGTGCCAGCAGCCAATCCATAATTGAGACCCAGTACTTC. Protein sequence: CASSQSIIETQYF.

This sequence joins TRBV15 and TRBJ1-2; D gene ambiguous. Germline CDR1 reads LNHNV; CDR2 reads YYDKDF (reference sequence). The CDR3 runs to 14 residues. Trimming took 0 bases from V and 8 from J, leaving 13 bases between them. The CDR3 here is CATSRDTGPGGYTF. The CDR3 DNA follows: TGTGCCACCAGCAGAGATACCGGCCCAGGAGGCTACACCTTC.

This clonotype has a count of ten or more. The V call is TRBV29-1, the J call TRBJ2-7; D perhaps matches TRBD1 (6 bases). Between the trimmed V and J ends, which lost 6 bases and 3 bases, there was a span of 18 bases. CDR1 and CDR2 (germline): SQVTM, ANQGSEA. The CDR3 covers 14 residues. Here the CDR3 reads CSVQYRDTGYEQYF. The CDR3, as DNA: TGCAGCGTACAGTACCGGGACACCGGCTACGAGCAGTACTTC.

This clonotype was picked up a small number of times. The V call is TRBV7-9, the J call TRBJ2-7; D is possibly TRBD1 (6 bases). The germline V gene encodes CDR1 SEHNR and CDR2 FQNEAQ (reference sequence). Trimming left V 6 bases short and J 3 bases short, with 12 bases between. This CDR3 spans 13 amino acids. The CDR3 sequence is CASRRTESYEQYF. The CDR3 DNA reads TGTGCCAGCAGGAGGACAGAAAGCTACGAGCAGTACTTC.

The CDR3 loop is CASGDRDHEQYF. CDR3 DNA sequence: TGTGCCAGTGGGGACAGAGACCACGAGCAGTACTTC. This chain joins TRBV19 and TRBJ2-7; 7 nucleotides line up with TRBD1. There are 12 residues in the CDR3. With V trimmed by 8 bases and J by 5 bases, 6 bases remained unmatched. Germline V lookup: CDR1 LNHDA, CDR2 SQIVND (reference sequence).